This section outlines one TCR beta chain sequence together with its context. Germline CDR1 SGHTA, CDR2 FQGTGA. This CDR3 has 17 residues. The V end lost 0 bases, the J end lost 5 bases, and 16 bases lay between the germline ends. The data belong to a study of T cell responses to AZD1222 COVID-19 vaccine. Here immunoSEQ multiplex PCR was the method, and the copy in TCRdb shows in-frame clones only, minus some. The table has about 180,000 clones, around 90% seen once. This clonotype was sampled from an adult who received the AZD1222 COVID-19 vaccine. V is TRBV7-3 and J is TRBJ2-2, with D perhaps being TRBD1 or TRBD2 (7 bases each). The sequencing here drew on peripheral blood, taken 28 days after the second AZD1222 dose. The CDR3 region is CASSLTPGRGGTGELFF. CDR3 DNA: TGTGCCAGCAGCTTAACCCCCGGCAGGGGGGGAACCGGGGAGCTGTTTTTT.